This T cell receptor (beta chain) originates from a study of blood T cells in healthy people across ages. Broader study findings: A roughly linear age-dependent decrease characterized TCR beta diversity per million T cells. There were more naive CD4+ cells and higher diversity in long-lived donors than in aged donors.

It was with a sample-barcoded 5' primer and a J-beta primer mix that a second PCR of roughly 7 to 12 cycles was run. Researchers report that a template-switch adaptor with 12 random nucleotides tagged each cDNA molecule. One entry per CDR3 protein results from TCRdb running MiXCR on the 5' RACE reads. In the table there are fewer than 800,000 distinct CDR3 sequences, roughly 32% of which are singletons. Trimming shortened V by 0 bases and J by 1 base, and 18 bases separated the two germline ends. The CDR3 consists of 18 residues. Germline loops: CDR1 LNHNV, CDR2 YYDKDF (reference sequence). There were at least 6 micrograms of total RNA extracted from every sample. Concerning this clonotype: The target antigen is unknown. A much larger clone differs from this one at a single base, so this may be a read error.

Sequencing used blood. This chain connects TRBV15 to TRBJ2-5, with D tentatively TRBD1 or TRBD2 (5 bases each). This sequence was found in a woman of 80 years or more in good health. The CDR3 reads CATSRDPSEGNLQETQYF. The CDR3 DNA sequence: TGTGCCACCAGCAGAGATCCCAGCGAGGGGAACCTCCAAGAGACCCAGTACTTC.